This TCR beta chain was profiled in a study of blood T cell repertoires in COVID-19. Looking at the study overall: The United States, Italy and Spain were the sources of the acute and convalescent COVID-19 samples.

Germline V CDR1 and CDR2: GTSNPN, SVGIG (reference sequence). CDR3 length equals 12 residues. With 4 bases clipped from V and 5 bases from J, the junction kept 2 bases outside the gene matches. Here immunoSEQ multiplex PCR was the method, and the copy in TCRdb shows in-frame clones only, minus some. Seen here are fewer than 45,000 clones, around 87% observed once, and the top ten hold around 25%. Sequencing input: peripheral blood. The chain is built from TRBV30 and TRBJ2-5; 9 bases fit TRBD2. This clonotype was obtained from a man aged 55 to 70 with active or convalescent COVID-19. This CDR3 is CAWKTSGETQYF. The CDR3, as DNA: TGTGCCTGGAAAACTAGCGGGGAGACCCAGTACTTC. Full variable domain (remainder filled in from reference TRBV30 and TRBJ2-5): SQTIHQWPATLVQPVGSPLSLECTVEGTSNPNLYWYRQAAGRGLQLLFYSVGIGQISSEVPQNLSASRPQDRQFILSSKKLLLSDSGFYLCAWKTSGETQYFGPGTRLLVL.